The 17 T cell receptor beta chains reported below all come from one sample, sequenced in a study of cytomegalovirus exposure and HLA in healthy donors. This table comes from immunoSEQ multiplex PCR, and its TCRdb copy is limited to in-frame clones, with some not included. The sample shows more than 250,000 clones, about nine tenths of them seen only once. Material for sequencing was PBMCs. The receptors were gathered from a young woman in good health and CMV-seronegative.

The chain links TRBV13 to TRBJ2-7, with TRBD1 matching over 11 bases. This CDR3 spans 14 amino acids. The V and J ends lost 5 bases and 6 bases, in that order; junction bases with no gene match: 6. CDR1 is PRHDT and CDR2 is FYEKMQ in the germline V gene (reference sequence). DNA for the CDR3: TGTGCCAGCAGCACGGGACAGGGGGTAAGCGAGCAGTACTTC. Translation: CASSTGQGVSEQYF. Supplemented by reference TRBV13 and TRBJ2-7, the full variable domain reads AAGVIQSPRHLIKEKRETATLKCYPIPRHDTVYWYQQGPGQDPQFLISFYEKMQSDKGSIPDRFSAQQFSDYHSELNMSSLELGDSALYFCASSTGQGVSEQYFGPGTRLTVT.

The V call is TRBV6-5, the J call TRBJ2-5, with D possibly called TRBD1 or TRBD2 (5 bases each). Germline V gene data show CDR1 as MNHEY and CDR2 as SVGAGI. The V and J ends lost 6 bases and 5 bases respectively, with 13 bases between them. This CDR3 comprises 13 residues. CDR3 sequence: CASSLGDRETQYF. DNA of the CDR3: TGTGCCAGCAGCTTGGGGGATCGGGAGACCCAGTACTTC.

This chain connects TRBV4-1 to TRBJ2-2; D remains ambiguous. Trimming stripped 0 bases from V and 3 bases from J, with 8 bases between. CDR3 size: 15 residues. Germline values: CDR1 MGHRA, CDR2 YSYEKL. The DNA for the CDR3 is TGCGCCAGCAGCCAAGACACACAGTACACCGGGGAGCTGTTTTTT. Translation gives CASSQDTQYTGELFF.

This clone has only one observation. The V gene is TRBV4-1, the J gene TRBJ2-1; 9 bases map to TRBD2. This CDR3 spans 17 amino acids. V shed 0 bases, J shed 4 bases, and the junction held 7 bases outside the gene matches. Looked up from germline, CDR1 is MGHRA and CDR2 is YSYEKL. This CDR3 reads CASSQEGGLAGYNEQFF. The CDR3 DNA reads TGCGCCAGCAGCCAAGAGGGCGGTCTAGCGGGATACAATGAGCAGTTCTTC.

The V gene is TRBV5-8, the J gene TRBJ1-1, with unresolved D. V was clipped by 2 bases and J by 5 bases, with 10 bases between them. There are 13 residues in the CDR3. Germline V lookup: CDR1 SGHTS, CDR2 YDEGEE. The CDR3 sequence is CASSFKGGTEAFF. The CDR3 DNA sequence: TGTGCCAGCAGCTTCAAGGGAGGGACTGAAGCTTTCTTT.

Concerning this clone itself: The sample holds other DNA sequences that translate to the same CDR3. This rearrangement joins TRBV28 to TRBJ2-5, with 7 bases matching TRBD1. The CDR3 sequence is 14 residues long. Germline CDR1 MDHEN, CDR2 SYDVKM. Trimming removed 5 bases from V and 3 bases from J; junction bases left unmatched: 6. The CDR3 loop reads CASSPRTGEETQYF. The CDR3 coding sequence is TGTGCCAGCAGTCCCCGAACAGGGGAAGAGACCCAGTACTTC.

CDR3 region: CASSLGARGNEQFF. The CDR3, as DNA: TGTGCCAGCAGTTTAGGTGCCAGGGGCAATGAGCAGTTCTTC. V is TRBV27 and J is TRBJ2-1, with D possibly being TRBD1 (6 bases). Germline V gene sequence: CDR1 MNHEY, CDR2 SMNVEV (reference sequence). Trimming took off 2 bases at V and 6 bases at J, with 11 bases between the two ends. The CDR3 loop spans 14 amino acids.

This chain joins TRBV28 and TRBJ1-1; no clear D. This CDR3 comprises 14 residues. Germline CDR1 and CDR2: MDHEN and SYDVKM. V shed 4 bases and J shed 1 base, with 10 bases lying between them. CDR3 sequence (DNA): TGTGCCAGCAGTTCAACGACTGAGAACACTGAAGCTTTCTTT. Its protein product is CASSSTTENTEAFF.

Here the CDR3 DNA reads TGTGCCAGCAGTTTGAGCCCGGGGGCCTCCTACGAGCAGTACTTC. Amino acids: CASSLSPGASYEQYF. This chain joins TRBV28 and TRBJ2-7; D may correspond to TRBD1 or TRBD2 (6 bases each). V was shortened by 3 bases and J by 0 bases, with 12 bases between the two germline ends. Germline loops: CDR1 MDHEN, CDR2 SYDVKM. CDR3 length: 15 residues.

This chain joins TRBV29-1 and TRBJ2-4; TRBD2 is a possible D gene (5 bases). Trimming stripped 6 bases from V and 7 bases from J, with 13 bases between. Germline values: CDR1 SQVTM, CDR2 ANQGSEA. CDR3 size: 12 residues. CDR3 sequence reads: CSVPVGGNIQYF. The CDR3 DNA follows: TGCAGCGTCCCGGTAGGAGGTAACATTCAGTACTTC. Supplemented by reference TRBV29-1 and TRBJ2-4, the full variable domain reads SAVISQKPSRDICQRGTSLTIQCQVDSQVTMMFWYRQQPGQSLTLIATANQGSEATYESGFVIDKFPISRPNLTFSTLTVSNMSPEDSSIYLCSVPVGGNIQYFGAGTRLSVL.

This chain joins TRBV13 and TRBJ2-1; 12 bases are a match to TRBD1. Trimming cost V 1 base and J 5 bases; bases outside gene matches: 6. The CDR3 is 17 residues long. CDR1 is PRHDT and CDR2 is FYEKMQ in the germline V gene (reference sequence). CDR3 sequence: CASSLEGDRGPDNEQFF. CDR3 nucleotide sequence: TGTGCCAGCAGCTTAGAGGGGGACAGGGGGCCCGACAATGAGCAGTTCTTC. The full variable domain, rest sourced from reference TRBV13 and TRBJ2-1, is AAGVIQSPRHLIKEKRETATLKCYPIPRHDTVYWYQQGPGQDPQFLISFYEKMQSDKGSIPDRFSAQQFSDYHSELNMSSLELGDSALYFCASSLEGDRGPDNEQFFGPGTRLTVL.

The V call is TRBV19, the J call TRBJ2-7, with 8 bases matching TRBD2. Germline assignment: CDR1 LNHDA and CDR2 SQIVND (reference sequence). Germline trimming cut 5 bases from V and 6 bases from J; bases unmatched to any gene: 6. The CDR3 sequence is 13 residues long. The CDR3 bases are TGTGCCAGTAGTGCGAGCGGGGGAGGCGAGCAGTACTTC. Translated, it gives CASSASGGGEQYF.

The V gene is TRBV4-1, the J gene TRBJ2-6, with D tentatively TRBD1 (6 bases). The CDR3 length is 18 residues. V was shortened by 4 bases and J by 0 bases, with 16 bases between the two germline ends. Germline V gene data show CDR1 as MGHRA and CDR2 as YSYEKL. DNA for the CDR3: TGCGCCAGCAGCCCCACGGACAGCCCGGCCTCTGGGGCCAACGTCCTGACTTTC. It encodes CASSPTDSPASGANVLTF.

This chain links TRBV5-1 with TRBJ2-3; TRBD2 matches 10 bases. Trimming at V came to 5 bases and at J to 3 bases, leaving 9 bases not matched to a gene. The CDR3 has 16 residues. Germline V gene data show CDR1 as SGHRS and CDR2 as YFSETQ. CDR3 in DNA: TGCGCCAGCAGAGTGACCCTAGCGGGAGCTACAGATACGCAGTATTTT. It encodes CASRVTLAGATDTQYF.

This clone was observed a handful of times. Here the CDR3 DNA reads TGTGCCAGCAGTTTAGGGCCAGAGCAGTTCTTC. This encodes CASSLGPEQFF. The chain carries TRBV28 and TRBJ2-1; D call uncertain. With 2 bases removed from V and 10 bases from J, the gap between germline ends came to 6 bases. The CDR3 length is 11 residues. Germline CDR1 is MDHEN and CDR2 is SYDVKM.

The chain combines TRBV7-2 with TRBJ1-4; D is unresolved. V was shortened by 5 bases and J by 6 bases, with 10 bases between the two germline ends. Germline CDR1 SGHTA, CDR2 FQGNSA. This CDR3 is built from 13 residues. CDR3 region: CASSLRQDEKLFF. In nucleotides, the CDR3 is TGTGCCAGCAGCCTACGACAAGATGAAAAACTGTTTTTT.

V and J are TRBV28 and TRBJ2-1, with 10 bases fitting TRBD2. Germline CDR1 reads MDHEN; CDR2 reads SYDVKM. V shed 3 bases and J 7 bases; nucleotides not matched to a gene: 6. The CDR3 loop spans 15 amino acids. CDR3 DNA: TGTGCCAGCAGTTTGGGAGCGGGAGGGAGGAATGAGCAGTTCTTC. Translated: CASSLGAGGRNEQFF.